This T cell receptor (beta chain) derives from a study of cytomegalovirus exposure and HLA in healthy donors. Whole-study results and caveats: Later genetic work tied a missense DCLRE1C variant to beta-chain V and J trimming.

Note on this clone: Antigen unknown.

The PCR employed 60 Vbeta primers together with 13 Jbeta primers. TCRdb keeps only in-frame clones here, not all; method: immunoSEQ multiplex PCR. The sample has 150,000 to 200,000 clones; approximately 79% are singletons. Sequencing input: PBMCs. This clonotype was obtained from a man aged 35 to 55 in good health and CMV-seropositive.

Here the CDR3 reads CASSPTRFYEQYF. The CDR3 region has the DNA TGTGCCAGCTCACCGACACGGTTCTACGAGCAGTACTTC. V usage is TRBV18 and J usage is TRBJ2-7; D gene ambiguous. Germline loops: CDR1 KGHSH, CDR2 LQKENI. Deletions cut 3 bases from V and 3 bases from J, with 9 bases between. CDR3 length: 13 residues.